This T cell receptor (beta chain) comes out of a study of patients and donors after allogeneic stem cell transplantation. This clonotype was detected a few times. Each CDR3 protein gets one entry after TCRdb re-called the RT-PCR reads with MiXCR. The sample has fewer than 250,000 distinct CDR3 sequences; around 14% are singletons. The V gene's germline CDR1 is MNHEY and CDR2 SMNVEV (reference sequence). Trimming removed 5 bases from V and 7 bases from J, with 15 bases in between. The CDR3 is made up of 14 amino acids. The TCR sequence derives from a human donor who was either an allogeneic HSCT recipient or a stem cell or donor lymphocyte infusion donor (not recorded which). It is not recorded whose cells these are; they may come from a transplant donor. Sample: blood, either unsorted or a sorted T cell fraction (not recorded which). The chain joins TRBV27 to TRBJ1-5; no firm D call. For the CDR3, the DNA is TGTGCCAGCAGTACGGGGAATTACGGACAGCCCCAGCATTTT. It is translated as CASSTGNYGQPQHF.